This TCR beta chain was sequenced during a study of cytomegalovirus exposure and HLA in healthy donors. Study-wide points: In vitro experiments confirmed that a few CMV-associated chains were specific for CMV antigens. Associated with cytomegalovirus, according to the listing, were 164 TCR beta chains. Generally TCR sequences proved uncommon, though certain public TCRs appeared in numerous donors.

Only in-frame clones appear in the TCRdb table, and some are missing; sequencing was by immunoSEQ multiplex PCR. The sample records over 150,000 clones, nearly 90% being singletons. The CDR3 runs 18 residues. Germline assignment: CDR1 ENHRY and CDR2 SYGVKD. J was trimmed by 2 bases and V by 3 bases; bases with no gene match: 10. As concerns this clone: Its target is unknown.

Material for sequencing was PBMCs. The clonotype comes from a man younger than 35 in good health and CMV-seropositive. This rearrangement joins TRBV10-3 to TRBJ2-3; 11 nucleotides match TRBD2. CDR3: CAISDVSTSGSLTDTQYF. The CDR3 nucleotides read TGTGCCATCAGTGACGTGTCTACTAGCGGGAGTCTCACAGATACGCAGTATTTT.